Sequencing of this T cell receptor (beta chain) was carried out in a study of T cells in Graves' hyperthyroidism and ophthalmopathy. The overall study: Before treatment of any kind, peripheral blood was taken at initial diagnosis. Study-level results: A model of 13 V-J pairs discriminated ophthalmopathy from stable hyperthyroidism.

This clonotype has a count of ten or more. The antigen is not known. Amplification yielded TCR beta CDR3 regions, with RNA transcripts as the source. In the first-round RT-PCR of the TCR CDR3, the HTBI primer set was used. TCRdb redid the calling of the multiplex PCR reads with MiXCR, one entry per CDR3 protein. The table has under 450,000 distinct CDR3 sequences, 15% to 17% seen once; the top ten hold roughly 7.4%. The CDR3 is 13 residues long. The germline V gene has CDR1 LGHDT and CDR2 YNNKEL (reference sequence). Trimming removed 2 bases at V and 5 bases at J, with 9 bases between. What was sequenced was blood. V is TRBV3-1 and J is TRBJ2-5, with D possibly being TRBD1 (6 bases). This sequence originates from a young woman with Graves' hyperthyroidism. This CDR3 reads CASSQNRVETQYF. The CDR3, as DNA: TGTGCCAGCAGCCAAAACAGGGTTGAGACCCAGTACTTC.